Described below is a single TCR beta chain sequence and its context. Its antigen is unknown. Libraries were prepared by immunoSEQ multiplex PCR; TCRdb keeps only in-frame clonotypes and omits some of them. The data hold about 140,000 clones, with roughly nine tenths observed a single time. This sample was taken from a study of cytomegalovirus exposure and HLA in healthy donors. Study summary: The same platform as the roughly 700 first-cohort repertoires was used for the 95 to 150 validation repertoires, a later analysis reported. Study-level findings and limits: High specificity and sensitivity for cytomegalovirus status were reported for the classifier. The CMV antigen specificity of a few CMV-associated chains was confirmed through in vitro analysis.

The donors were part of the validation cohort, which consisted of roughly 120 subjects and was separate from the first cohort of several hundred subjects. This sequence was found in a man in his late teens or twenties in good health and CMV-seronegative. What was sequenced was PBMCs.

For the CDR3, the DNA is TGTGCCATCAGTACACGGACAGGGGAAGGGAATGAGCAGTTCTTC. This sequence encodes CAISTRTGEGNEQFF. The genes are TRBV10-3 and TRBJ2-1, with 9 bases that match TRBD1. The CDR3 is 15 amino acids. With V trimmed by 5 bases and J by 7 bases, 9 bases remained unmatched. Germline V CDR1 and CDR2: ENHRY, SYGVKD.